One T cell receptor (beta chain) is described in this entry. Data came from immunoSEQ multiplex PCR; TCRdb stores just in-frame clones and leaves some out. The sample has 90,000 or so clones, roughly nine tenths seen once; the top ten hold roughly 5.2%. The record originates from a study of T cell responses to AZD1222 COVID-19 vaccine. Trimming cost V 0 bases and J 2 bases, with 16 bases left between them. This CDR3 spans 17 amino acids. Germline CDR1 is MGHRA and CDR2 is YSYEKL. The receptor's source is an adult who received the AZD1222 COVID-19 vaccine. The sample was peripheral blood, taken 28 days after the second AZD1222 dose. This chain joins TRBV4-1 and TRBJ2-5, with D tentatively TRBD2 (6 bases). CDR3: CASSQEGGGRAQETQYF. The CDR3, as DNA: TGCGCCAGCAGCCAAGAGGGAGGAGGTAGGGCTCAAGAGACCCAGTACTTC.